The clone carrying this T cell receptor beta chain was observed once. Antigen specificity is unknown. These data are taken from a study of T cell responses to AZD1222 COVID-19 vaccine. CDR1 and CDR2 (germline): SGHAT, FQNNGV. Deletions cut 4 bases from V and 7 bases from J, with 14 bases between. The CDR3 extends over 15 amino acids. The assay was immunoSEQ multiplex PCR, and TCRdb's table has in-frame clones only and misses some. In the table there are about 170,000 clones, over 75% of which are singletons. The study, taken as a whole, reports: Most donors were white British and more were female, and clonal diversity was possibly underestimated. At study baseline, merely a handful of AZD1222 recipients were seropositive.

The receptor was isolated from an adult in good health. The genes are TRBV11-2 and TRBJ1-6; D call uncertain. The sample was peripheral blood, taken on day 0 of AZD1222 vaccination. The CDR3 is CASSSQAQNNSPLHF. CDR3 sequence (DNA): TGTGCCAGCAGCTCCCAGGCCCAGAACAATTCACCCCTCCACTTT.